The sequence of this TCR beta chain was determined in a study of cytomegalovirus exposure and HLA in healthy donors. As for this clone: Its target is not known.

Study conclusions and caveats: CMV antigen specificity was confirmed in vitro for a few CMV-associated chains. Diagnosis of cytomegalovirus status made by the classifier reportedly showed high specificity and sensitivity. According to a subsequent analysis, TCR clusters identified in the first cohort showed a tendency to co-occur across the 100 to 150 validation repertoires. Cytomegalovirus-associated status was assigned to approximately 160 TCR beta chains.

The repertoire was sequenced with immunoSEQ multiplex PCR; TCRdb's copy has only in-frame clones and lacks some. The sample contains about 120,000 clones, 75% to 90% of which appear only once. The CDR3 is 15 residues long. Germline V gene sequence: CDR1 SGHVS, CDR2 FNYEAQ. V shed 5 bases and J shed 3 bases, with 13 bases lying between them. The chain recombines TRBV7-6 with TRBJ2-2; D is unresolved. The receptor was isolated from a woman aged 18 to 35 in good health and CMV-seronegative. The specimen was PBMCs. CDR3 sequence (DNA): TGTGCCAGCAGCATCGTTGATCTATACACCGGGGAGCTGTTTTTT. This codes for CASSIVDLYTGELFF. The whole variable domain, filled in from reference TRBV7-6 and TRBJ2-2, reads GAGVSQSPRYKVTKRGQDVALRCDPISGHVSLYWYRQALGQGPEFLTYFNYEAQQDKSGLPNDRFSAERPEGSISTLTIQRTEQRDSAMYRCASSIVDLYTGELFFGEGSRLTVL.